A selection of T cell receptor beta chains follows, all from one sample in a study of cytomegalovirus exposure and HLA in healthy donors. The data were produced by immunoSEQ multiplex PCR, yet TCRdb's version contains in-frame clones alone and is incomplete. The sample yields 140,000 or so clones, around 66% seen once. Material for sequencing was PBMCs. The source is a woman in her sixties or seventies in good health and CMV-seronegative. CDR3s leave out the opening cysteine and the closing phenylalanine or tryptophan. Each record gives: V gene, D gene, J gene, CDR3 protein. D genes are given only for firm matches.

>TRBV7-2|TRBD2|TRBJ2-1
ASSPDPSGSSNEQF
>TRBV11-3|NA|TRBJ2-5
ASSLARGVGGPETQY
>TRBV7-6|TRBD2|TRBJ2-7
ASSLALAGVAEQY
>TRBV2|TRBD1|TRBJ2-7
ASSQRTGVYEQY
>TRBV19|TRBD1|TRBJ2-7
ASLEQGFGKYEQY
>TRBV11-2|TRBD2|TRBJ2-1
ASSLGAWAGGLDEQF
>TRBV5-4|TRBD2|TRBJ2-1
ASSLGTSYNEQF
>TRBV7-9|NA|TRBJ2-1
ASSPGTYNEQF
>TRBV5-4|TRBD2|TRBJ2-1
ASSPGTSGGYNEQF
>TRBV5-4|TRBD2|TRBJ2-7
ASSSLLAGGPYEQY
>TRBV29-1|NA|TRBJ1-2
SVDMAAGYT
>TRBV10-1|NA|TRBJ2-6
ASSESRREILSGANVLT
>TRBV12-5|TRBD2|TRBJ2-3
ASGFVSGVSSDTQY
>TRBV11-1|NA|TRBJ2-2
ASSSSRSFGELF
>TRBV9|TRBD1|TRBJ2-2
ASSVAPAGTGLTGELF
>TRBV18|TRBD1|TRBJ2-4
ASSPWDRAKNIQY
>TRBV27|NA|TRBJ1-3
ASSLQGPAGNTIY
>TRBV5-4|TRBD1|TRBJ1-4
ASSLSGGSNEKLF
>TRBV2|TRBD1|TRBJ1-4
ASRGTELEKLF
>TRBV6-4|NA|TRBJ1-6
ASSIRTVSPLH
>TRBV5-5|NA|TRBJ2-5
ASSFTEQETQY
>TRBV29-1|TRBD2|TRBJ2-1
SVQLAVGTSGRARSYNEQF
>TRBV19|NA|TRBJ2-5
ASSFGSGQETQY
>TRBV13|TRBD2|TRBJ2-7
ASSPRLAGTYEQY
>TRBV7-8|TRBD1|TRBJ1-2
ASSLGQTYYGYT
>TRBV5-6|TRBD1|TRBJ1-2
ASSLPQGGHGYT
>TRBV9|NA|TRBJ1-4
ASSVDGREDEKLF
>TRBV5-6|NA|TRBJ2-7
ASSFGRASYEQY
>TRBV5-1|TRBD2|TRBJ2-1
ASSLLPSGRAAYNEQF
>TRBV6-1|TRBD2|TRBJ2-1
ASSAASGRSDEQF
>TRBV18|NA|TRBJ1-3
ASSPTNSMLTGNTIY
>TRBV7-9|NA|TRBJ2-3
ASSFSAGTDTQY
>TRBV19|NA|TRBJ2-5
ASSPADSWGYPETQY
>TRBV6-1|TRBD2|TRBJ2-7
ASSALTSGGPYEQY
>TRBV7-9|NA|TRBJ1-3
ASIYSIGNTIY
>TRBV14|NA|TRBJ1-1
ASSERIVRGTEAF
>TRBV7-2|TRBD2|TRBJ2-7
ASSPGTSGSIGGQY
>TRBV5-1|TRBD1|TRBJ1-1
ASSPPPRTGGALGTEAF
>TRBV19|NA|TRBJ1-4
ASTSTRTVTNEKLF
>TRBV10-1|TRBD2|TRBJ2-3
ASSEWTSGTTSTDTQY
>TRBV2|TRBD2|TRBJ2-1
ASGTGLADNEQF
>TRBV29-1|NA|TRBJ2-5
SVGYGETQY
>TRBV2|NA|TRBJ2-1
ASSDWLSNEQF
>TRBV6-6|TRBD2|TRBJ2-7
ASGKVGGASDEQY
>TRBV9|TRBD2|TRBJ2-7
ASSGGLAAGWKY
>TRBV2|TRBD2|TRBJ2-3
ASASGGAADTQY
>TRBV28|TRBD2|TRBJ2-2
ASSLETAARREVNTGELF
>TRBV5-5|NA|TRBJ1-2
ASSQLSTTGITNYGYT
>TRBV5-1|TRBD2|TRBJ2-1
ASSPLAGANEQF
>TRBV28|NA|TRBJ2-7
ASSLQGIEYEQY
>TRBV6-1|NA|TRBJ1-2
ASTEAGAVDYGYT
>TRBV7-6|NA|TRBJ2-2
ASSLLTAGELF